This TCR beta chain was recorded in a study of vaccination effects on CD4 cells after COVID-19. Germline V CDR1 and CDR2: LGHDT, YNNKEL (reference sequence). The junction had 5 bases not matched to a gene; V was cut back by 4 bases and J by 6 bases. The CDR3 consists of 13 residues. For this clone: Antigen: not known.

Sequencing was preceded by expansion of antigen-specific CD4+ T cells with viral peptide pools in the ViraFEST assay. Following culture for approximately 11 days, CD4+ T cells were isolated. The vaccine given was either BNT162b2 or mRNA-1273, in two doses. Only in-frame clones appear in the TCRdb table, and some are missing; sequencing was by immunoSEQ multiplex PCR. The sample yields fewer than 50,000 clones, approximately 82% seen once. Here the sequenced sample was CD4+ T cells from PBMCs cultured with HCoV-NL63 spike peptides, taken after COVID-19 vaccination. The V and J genes are TRBV3-1 (or the pseudogene TRBV3-2) and TRBJ2-7; 8 bases agree with TRBD1. The clonotype comes from a human donor who received a COVID-19 vaccine. Some clones in this sample may be carry-over from other donors' samples. The CDR3 region has the DNA TGTGCCAGCAGCCTCAGGGGGCAGGGCGAGCAGTACGTC. Its translation is CASSLRGQGEQYV.